This T cell receptor beta chain is from a study of T cells after yellow fever vaccination. From the 5' RACE reads, TCRdb called clonotypes with MiXCR, one entry per CDR3 protein. The table records about 210,000 distinct CDR3 sequences, less than 3.5% of them present only once. This clonotype occurred many times. The sequences come from CD4+ T cells sorted from PBMCs, collected 10 days after the yellow fever booster vaccination. This receptor was identified in a man between 18 and 35 years old who received the YFV17D yellow fever vaccine.

The DNA for the CDR3 is TGCAGTGCCAGGGGGGTCACTGAAGCTTTCTTT. Translating it yields CSARGVTEAFF. The chain combines TRBV20-1 with TRBJ1-1; TRBD1 matches 7 bases. Germline assignment: CDR1 DFQATT and CDR2 SNEGSKA (reference sequence). This CDR3 contains 11 residues. Trimming at V came to 6 bases and at J to 4 bases, leaving 2 bases not matched to a gene.